This passage covers 5 T cell receptor beta chains from one sample sequenced in a study of blood T cells in healthy people across ages. It was with a sample-barcoded 5' primer and a J-beta primer mix that a second PCR of roughly 7 to 12 cycles was run. MiXCR, applied by TCRdb to the 5' RACE reads, yields one record per CDR3 protein. The data show 1.5 million to 2 million distinct CDR3 sequences, roughly two fifths seen once. Sequences were obtained from blood. These receptors were obtained from a human donor in good health.

This clonotype was seen a few times. An end of the junction differs from the germline gene, which may be a read error. This chain connects TRBV15 to TRBJ2-5; unclear D gene. CDR1 is LNHNV and CDR2 is YYDKDF in the germline V gene (reference sequence). The CDR3 is 15 amino acids. The CDR3 here is CAASRARGVQETQYF. DNA for the CDR3: TGTGCCGCCAGCAGAGCACGCGGAGTCCAAGAGACCCAGTACTTC.

The chain recombines TRBV19 with TRBJ2-7; unclear D gene. TRBJ2-4 matches the DNA end more closely, so the J call is doubtful. The CDR3 runs to 15 residues. CDR1 is LNHDA, CDR2 SQIVND, per germline (reference sequence). The CDR3 DNA is TGTGCCAGTAGTATAGATGGGGTGGCCAAAAACATTCAGTACTTC. It yields the protein CASSIDGVAKNIQYF.

The CDR3 spells CASSPPEAGGYGYTF. The DNA of the CDR3 is TGTGCCAGCAGTCCCCCCGAGGCAGGGGGCTATGGCTACACCTTC. The J gene is TRBJ1-2, the V gene TRBV28; 7 nucleotides line up with TRBD1. Germline V gene data show CDR1 as MDHEN and CDR2 as SYDVKM. The trim removed 5 bases at V and 4 bases at J, leaving 10 bases unmatched. The CDR3 loop spans 15 amino acids.

The CDR3 sequence is CAISESREGETEAFF. In DNA form, the CDR3 reads TGTGCCATCAGTGAGTCACGTGAAGGGGAGACTGAAGCTTTCTTT. This chain uses TRBV10-3 with TRBJ1-1, with a tentative D call TRBD1 (5 bases). This CDR3 comprises 15 residues. Germline V gene lookup returns CDR1 ENHRY and CDR2 SYGVKD. V was shortened by 0 bases and J by 5 bases, with 13 bases between the two germline ends.

The chain combines TRBV12-3 or TRBV12-4 with TRBJ2-3; 9 bases line up with TRBD2. This CDR3 has 18 residues. V lost 2 bases, J lost 0 bases, and 9 bases stayed unmatched. CDR3 sequence reads: CASSLPPSGACSTDTQYF. DNA for the CDR3: TGTGCCAGCAGTTTACCGCCTAGCGGGGCTTGCAGCACAGATACGCAGTATTTT.